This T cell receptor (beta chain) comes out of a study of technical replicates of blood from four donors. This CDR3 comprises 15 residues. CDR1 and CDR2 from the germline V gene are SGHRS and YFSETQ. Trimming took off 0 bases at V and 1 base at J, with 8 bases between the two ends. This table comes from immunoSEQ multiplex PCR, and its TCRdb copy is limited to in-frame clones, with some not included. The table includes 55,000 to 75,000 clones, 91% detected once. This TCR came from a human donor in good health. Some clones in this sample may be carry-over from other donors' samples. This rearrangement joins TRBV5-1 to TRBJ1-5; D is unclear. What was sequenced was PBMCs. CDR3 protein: CASSLAGVSNQPQHF. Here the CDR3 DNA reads TGCGCCAGCAGCTTGGCCGGGGTAAGCAATCAGCCCCAGCATTTT.